These 6 T cell receptor beta chains were all obtained from the same sample, sequenced in a study of T cell clones after liver transplantation. Libraries were prepared by immunoSEQ multiplex PCR; TCRdb keeps only in-frame clonotypes and omits some of them. This sample has some 80,000 clones; under 90% occur once, and the top ten carry approximately 2.1%. This specimen consisted of CD4+ T cells from blood, obtained about 50 months after liver transplant. These receptors were collected from a human patient who received a liver transplant. Some T cells may trace back to the graft donor.

V is TRBV28 and J is TRBJ2-2, with a possible D match to TRBD2 (7 bases). Germline V gene data show CDR1 as MDHEN and CDR2 as SYDVKM. V dropped 6 bases and J dropped 7 bases, with 15 bases sitting between them. CDR3 length: 14 residues. The CDR3 loop is CASRAPGGHGELFF. CDR3 DNA: TGTGCCAGCAGGGCCCCGGGGGGCCACGGGGAGCTGTTTTTT.

The chain employs TRBV7-9 and TRBJ1-1; no clear D gene. Trimming removed 11 bases at V and 1 base at J, with 8 bases between. Germline-derived CDR1 and CDR2 are SEHNR and FQNEAQ (reference sequence). The CDR3 runs 11 residues. The CDR3 region is CAGLGNTEAFF. For the CDR3, the DNA is TGTGCCGGTCTGGGGAACACTGAAGCTTTCTTT.

This clone was seen only a few times. The chain's CDR3 is CAISGGRVDTQYF. In DNA form, the CDR3 reads TGTGCCATCAGTGGGGGGAGGGTCGATACGCAGTATTTT. The chain uses TRBV10-3 and TRBJ2-3, with TRBD2 matching over 7 bases. The CDR3 is 13 residues long. V shed 4 bases and J 6 bases; nucleotides not matched to a gene: 4. Per the germline V gene, CDR1 is ENHRY and CDR2 is SYGVKD.

The chain employs TRBV6-4 and TRBJ2-7; D gene uncertain. Trimming took 6 bases from V and 0 from J, leaving 6 bases between them. Germline values: CDR1 MRHNA, CDR2 SNTAGT. The CDR3 spans 12 residues. CDR3 residues: CASRGNSYEQYF. The DNA for the CDR3 is TGTGCCAGCAGAGGGAACTCCTACGAGCAGTACTTC.

There are a few counts of this clone. J is TRBJ2-1 and V is TRBV10-3; 12 nucleotides align to TRBD1. The CDR3 length is 16 residues. Germline lookup yields CDR1 ENHRY and CDR2 SYGVKD. V was pared by 4 bases and J by 7 bases, with 8 bases of the junction left unmatched. The CDR3 is CAISGPGTGGRNEQFF. In DNA form, the CDR3 reads TGTGCCATCAGTGGACCCGGGACAGGGGGCCGGAATGAGCAGTTCTTC.

The sample holds one count of this clone. The CDR3 DNA sequence: TGTGCCAGTAGTATAGATCTGGGGGATGGCTACACCTTC. The encoded protein is CASSIDLGDGYTF. The gene calls are TRBV19 and TRBJ1-2; D may be TRBD1 (5 bases). The CDR3 contains 13 residues. CDR1 and CDR2 from the germline V gene are LNHDA and SQIVND (reference sequence). V gave up 0 bases and J gave up 6 bases, with 8 bases separating them.